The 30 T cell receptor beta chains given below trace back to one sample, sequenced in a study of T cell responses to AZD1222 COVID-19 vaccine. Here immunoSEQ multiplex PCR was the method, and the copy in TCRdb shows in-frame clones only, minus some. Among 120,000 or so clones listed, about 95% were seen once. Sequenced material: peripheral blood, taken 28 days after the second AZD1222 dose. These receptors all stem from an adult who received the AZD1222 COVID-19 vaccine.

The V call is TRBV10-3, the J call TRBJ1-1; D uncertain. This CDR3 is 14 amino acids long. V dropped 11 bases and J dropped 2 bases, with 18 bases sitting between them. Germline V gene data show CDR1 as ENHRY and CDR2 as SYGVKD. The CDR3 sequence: CASSPASINTEAFF. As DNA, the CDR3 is TGTGCCTCCAGTCCCGCTTCCATAAACACTGAAGCTTTCTTT.

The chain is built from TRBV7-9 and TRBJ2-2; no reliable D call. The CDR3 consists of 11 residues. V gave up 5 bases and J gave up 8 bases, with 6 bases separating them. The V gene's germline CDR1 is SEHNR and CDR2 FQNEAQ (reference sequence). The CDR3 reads CASSEGGELFF. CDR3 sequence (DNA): TGTGCCAGCAGCGAAGGAGGGGAGCTGTTTTTT. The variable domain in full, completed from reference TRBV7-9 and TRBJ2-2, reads DTGVSQNPRHKITKRGQNVTFRCDPISEHNRLYWYRQTLGQGPEFLTYFQNEAQLEKSRLLSDRFSAERPKGSFSTLEIQRTEQGDSAMYLCASSEGGELFFGEGSRLTVL.

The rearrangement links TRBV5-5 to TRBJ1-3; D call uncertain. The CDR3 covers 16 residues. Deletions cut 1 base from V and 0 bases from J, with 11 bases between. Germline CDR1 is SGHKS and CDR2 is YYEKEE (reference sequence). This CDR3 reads CASSLIPGNSGNTIYF. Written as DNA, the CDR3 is TGTGCCAGCAGCTTGATACCGGGGAACTCTGGAAACACCATATATTTT.

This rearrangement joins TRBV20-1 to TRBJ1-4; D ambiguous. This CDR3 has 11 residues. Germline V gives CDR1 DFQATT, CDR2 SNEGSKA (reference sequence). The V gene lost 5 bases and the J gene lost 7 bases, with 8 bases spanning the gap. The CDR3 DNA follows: TGCAGTGCTCCGGGCTCTGAAAAACTGTTTTTT. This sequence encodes CSAPGSEKLFF.

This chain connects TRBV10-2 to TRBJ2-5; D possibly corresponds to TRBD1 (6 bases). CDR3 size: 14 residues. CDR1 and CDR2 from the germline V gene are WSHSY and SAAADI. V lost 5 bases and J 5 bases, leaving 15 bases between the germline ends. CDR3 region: CASSQQGRWETQYF. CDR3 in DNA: TGCGCCAGCAGTCAACAGGGAAGGTGGGAGACCCAGTACTTC.

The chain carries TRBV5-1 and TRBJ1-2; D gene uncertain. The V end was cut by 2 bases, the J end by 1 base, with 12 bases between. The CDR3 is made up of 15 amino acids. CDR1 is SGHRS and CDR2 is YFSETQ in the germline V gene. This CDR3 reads CASSFGSTYNYGYTF. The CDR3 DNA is TGCGCCAGCAGCTTCGGATCGACCTATAACTATGGCTACACCTTC.

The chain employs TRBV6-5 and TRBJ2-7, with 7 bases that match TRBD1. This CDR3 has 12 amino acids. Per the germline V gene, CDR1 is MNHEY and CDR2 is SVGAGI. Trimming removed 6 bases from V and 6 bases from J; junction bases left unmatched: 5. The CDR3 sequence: CASSRDRVEQYF. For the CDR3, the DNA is TGTGCCAGCAGCCGTGACAGGGTCGAGCAGTACTTC.

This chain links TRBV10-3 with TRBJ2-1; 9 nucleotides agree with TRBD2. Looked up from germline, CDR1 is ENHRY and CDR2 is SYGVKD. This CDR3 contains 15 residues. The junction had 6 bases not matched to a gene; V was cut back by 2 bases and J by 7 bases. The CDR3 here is CAISERLAGLNEQFF. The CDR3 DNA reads TGTGCCATCAGTGAGAGGCTAGCGGGGCTGAATGAGCAGTTCTTC.

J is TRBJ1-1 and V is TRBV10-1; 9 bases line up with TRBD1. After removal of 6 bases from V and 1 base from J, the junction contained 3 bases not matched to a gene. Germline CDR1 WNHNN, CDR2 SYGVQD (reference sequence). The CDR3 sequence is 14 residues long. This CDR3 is CASRGDRANTEAFF. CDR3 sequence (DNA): TGCGCCAGCAGGGGGGACAGGGCGAACACTGAAGCTTTCTTT.

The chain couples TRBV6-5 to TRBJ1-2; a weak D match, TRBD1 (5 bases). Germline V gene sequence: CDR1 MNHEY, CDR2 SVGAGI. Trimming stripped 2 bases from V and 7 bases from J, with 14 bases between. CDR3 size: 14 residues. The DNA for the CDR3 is TGTGCCAGCAGTTACAGGATGAAGGGGAGTGGCTACACCTTC. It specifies CASSYRMKGSGYTF.

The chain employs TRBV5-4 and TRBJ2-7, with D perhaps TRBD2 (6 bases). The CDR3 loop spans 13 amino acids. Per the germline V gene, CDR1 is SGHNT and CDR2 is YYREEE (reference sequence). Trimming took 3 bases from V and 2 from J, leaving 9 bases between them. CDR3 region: CASSWEETYEQYF. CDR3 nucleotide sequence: TGTGCCAGCAGCTGGGAGGAAACCTACGAGCAGTACTTC.

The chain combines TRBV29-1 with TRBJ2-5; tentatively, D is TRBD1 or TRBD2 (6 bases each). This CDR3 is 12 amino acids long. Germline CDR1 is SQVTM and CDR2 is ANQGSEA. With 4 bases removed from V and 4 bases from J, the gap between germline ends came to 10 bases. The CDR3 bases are TGCAGCGTTGTCGGGGGCCCAGAGACCCAGTACTTC. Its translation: CSVVGGPETQYF.

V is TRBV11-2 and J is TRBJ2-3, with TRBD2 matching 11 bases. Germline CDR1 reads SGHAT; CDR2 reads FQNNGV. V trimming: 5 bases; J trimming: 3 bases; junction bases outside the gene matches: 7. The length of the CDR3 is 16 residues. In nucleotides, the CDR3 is TGTGCCAGCAGCCTCATAGCGGGGGGGCCAACAGATACGCAGTATTTT. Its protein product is CASSLIAGGPTDTQYF.

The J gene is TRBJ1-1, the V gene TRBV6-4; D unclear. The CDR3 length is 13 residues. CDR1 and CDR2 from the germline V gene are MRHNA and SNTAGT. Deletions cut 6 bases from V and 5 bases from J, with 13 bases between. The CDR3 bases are TGTGCCAGCAGCTCTGACCTAGGGACTGAAGCTTTCTTT. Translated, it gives CASSSDLGTEAFF.

CDR3 nucleotides: TGTGCCAGCTCCCTCCAGTCCGGGACTAGCGGGAGGACAGATACGCAGTATTTT. It specifies CASSLQSGTSGRTDTQYF. The rearrangement uses TRBV18 and TRBJ2-3; 15 nucleotides match TRBD2. V dropped 6 bases and J dropped 3; count of bases not matched to a gene: 10. Germline CDR1 KGHSH, CDR2 LQKENI. The CDR3 consists of 18 residues.

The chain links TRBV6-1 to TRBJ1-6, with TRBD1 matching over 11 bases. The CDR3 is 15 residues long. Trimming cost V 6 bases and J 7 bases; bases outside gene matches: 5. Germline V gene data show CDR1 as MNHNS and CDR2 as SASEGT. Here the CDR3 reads CASRPGTGGNSPLHF. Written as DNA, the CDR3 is TGTGCCAGCAGGCCAGGGACAGGGGGAAATTCACCCCTCCACTTT.

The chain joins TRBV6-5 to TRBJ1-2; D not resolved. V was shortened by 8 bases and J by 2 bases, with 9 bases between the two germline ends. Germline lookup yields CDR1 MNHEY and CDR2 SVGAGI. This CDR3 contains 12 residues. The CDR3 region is CASQEANYGYTF. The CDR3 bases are TGTGCCAGCCAAGAGGCAAACTATGGCTACACCTTC.

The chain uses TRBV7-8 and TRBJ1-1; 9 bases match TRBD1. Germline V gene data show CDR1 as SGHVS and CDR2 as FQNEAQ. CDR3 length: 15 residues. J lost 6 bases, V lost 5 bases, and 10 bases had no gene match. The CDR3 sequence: CASSPRTGVLAEAFF. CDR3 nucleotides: TGTGCCAGCAGCCCACGGACAGGGGTATTGGCTGAAGCTTTCTTT.

The CDR3 reads CASRRGGDEKLFF. The DNA of the CDR3 is TGTGCCAGCAGAAGGGGGGGAGATGAAAAACTGTTTTTT. This sequence joins TRBV6-6 and TRBJ1-4; possibly TRBD1 for D (6 bases). V was pared by 6 bases and J by 6 bases, with 11 bases between. CDR1 MNHNY and CDR2 SVGAGI come from the germline V gene (reference sequence). The CDR3 is made up of 13 amino acids.

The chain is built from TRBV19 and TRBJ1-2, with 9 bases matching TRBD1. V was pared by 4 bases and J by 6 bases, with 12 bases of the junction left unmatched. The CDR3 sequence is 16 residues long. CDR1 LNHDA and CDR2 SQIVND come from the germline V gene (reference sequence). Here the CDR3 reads CASSTGGQGRGHGYTF. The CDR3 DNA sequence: TGTGCCAGTAGTACCGGGGGACAGGGAAGGGGGCATGGCTACACCTTC.

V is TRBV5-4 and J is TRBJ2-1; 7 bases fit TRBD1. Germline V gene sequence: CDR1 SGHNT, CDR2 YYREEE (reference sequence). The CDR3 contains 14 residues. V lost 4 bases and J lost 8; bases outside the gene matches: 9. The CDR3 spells CASSPDRDWDEQFF. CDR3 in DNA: TGTGCCAGCAGCCCCGACAGGGATTGGGATGAGCAGTTCTTC.

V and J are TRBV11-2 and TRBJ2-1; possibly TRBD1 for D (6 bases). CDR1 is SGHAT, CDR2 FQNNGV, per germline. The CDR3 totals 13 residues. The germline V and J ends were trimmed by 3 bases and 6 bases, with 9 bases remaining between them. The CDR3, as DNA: TGTGCCAGCAGCTTTAACAGGGTCAATGAGCAGTTCTTC. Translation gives CASSFNRVNEQFF.

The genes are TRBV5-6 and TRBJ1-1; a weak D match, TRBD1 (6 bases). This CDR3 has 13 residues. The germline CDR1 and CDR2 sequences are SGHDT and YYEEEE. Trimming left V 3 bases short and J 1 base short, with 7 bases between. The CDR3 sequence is CASSWGQNTEAFF. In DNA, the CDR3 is TGTGCCAGCAGCTGGGGACAGAACACTGAAGCTTTCTTT.

The DNA for the CDR3 is TGCGCCAGCAGCCGGCAGTGGGGGGAGACTAATGAAAAACTGTTTTTT. The encoded protein is CASSRQWGETNEKLFF. The chain is built from TRBV5-1 and TRBJ1-4; a weak D match, TRBD1 (5 bases). The CDR3 sequence is 16 residues long. The germline CDR1 and CDR2 sequences are SGHRS and YFSETQ. V lost 4 bases to trimming and J lost 2 bases, with 15 bases between them.

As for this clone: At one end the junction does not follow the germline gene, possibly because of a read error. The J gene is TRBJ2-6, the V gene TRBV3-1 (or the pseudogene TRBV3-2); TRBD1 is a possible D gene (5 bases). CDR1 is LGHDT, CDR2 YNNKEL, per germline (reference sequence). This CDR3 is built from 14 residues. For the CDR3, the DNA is TGTGCCGGCAGTAGACAGTCTGGGGCCAACGTCCTGACTTTC. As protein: CAGSRQSGANVLTF.

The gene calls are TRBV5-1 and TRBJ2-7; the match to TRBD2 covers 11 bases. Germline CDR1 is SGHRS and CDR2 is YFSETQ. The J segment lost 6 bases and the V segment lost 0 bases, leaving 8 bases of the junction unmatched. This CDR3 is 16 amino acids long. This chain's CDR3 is CASSLGSTSGSPEQYF. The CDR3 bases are TGCGCCAGCAGCTTGGGCTCCACTAGCGGGAGTCCCGAGCAGTACTTC. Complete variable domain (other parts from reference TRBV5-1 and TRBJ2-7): KAGVTQTPRYLIKTRGQQVTLSCSPISGHRSVSWYQQTPGQGLQFLFEYFSETQRNKGNFPGRFSGRQFSNSRSEMNVSTLELGDSALYLCASSLGSTSGSPEQYFGPGTRLTVT.

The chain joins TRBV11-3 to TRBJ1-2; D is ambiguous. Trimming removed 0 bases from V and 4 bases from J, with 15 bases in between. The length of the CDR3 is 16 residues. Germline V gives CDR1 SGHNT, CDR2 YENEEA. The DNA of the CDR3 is TGTGCCAGCAGCTTAGACCGGGGAAAAGGGTCCTATGGCTACACCTTC. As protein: CASSLDRGKGSYGYTF.

CDR3 nucleotide sequence: TGTGCCAGCAGCGAGAACTCTCCGGAAGAGACCCAGTACTTC. Amino acid sequence: CASSENSPEETQYF. The V gene is TRBV7-6, the J gene TRBJ2-5; unclear D gene. Trimming left V 5 bases short and J 3 bases short, with 13 bases between. Germline V gives CDR1 SGHVS, CDR2 FNYEAQ. The CDR3 has 14 amino acids.

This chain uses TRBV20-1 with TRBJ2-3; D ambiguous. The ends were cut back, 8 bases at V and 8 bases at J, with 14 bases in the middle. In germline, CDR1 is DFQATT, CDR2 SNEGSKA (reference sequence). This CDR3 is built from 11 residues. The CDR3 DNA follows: TGCAGTTTAAGTCCGTCGACTACGCAGTATTTT. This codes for CSLSPSTTQYF.

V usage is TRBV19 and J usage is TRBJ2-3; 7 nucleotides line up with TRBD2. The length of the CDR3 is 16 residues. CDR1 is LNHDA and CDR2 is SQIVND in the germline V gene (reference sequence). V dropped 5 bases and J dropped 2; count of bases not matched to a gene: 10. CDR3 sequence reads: CASSLAGLAVTDTQYF. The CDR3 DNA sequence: TGTGCCAGTAGTTTGGCTGGGCTAGCGGTCACAGATACGCAGTATTTT. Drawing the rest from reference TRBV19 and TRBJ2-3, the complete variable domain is DGGITQSPKYLFRKEGQNVTLSCEQNLNHDAMYWYRQDPGQGLRLIYYSQIVNDFQKGDIAEGYSVSREKKESFPLTVTSAQKNPTAFYLCASSLAGLAVTDTQYFGPGTRLTVL.